This T cell receptor (beta chain) was recovered during a study of cytomegalovirus exposure and HLA in healthy donors. It was with 60 Vbeta and 13 Jbeta primers that the PCR ran. Profiled with immunoSEQ multiplex PCR; TCRdb holds only in-frame clones, not every one. The sample lists 110,000 or so clones; about 79% were seen once. This clone was recorded only once. Specimen: PBMCs. The source of this sequence is a woman younger than 35 in good health and CMV-seronegative.

CDR3 bases: TGTGCCAGCAACCTCAGGGAGGTGGCTGAAGCTTTCTTT. Encoded protein: CASNLREVAEAFF. V and J are TRBV2 and TRBJ1-1; D is perhaps TRBD1 (5 bases). The germline V and J ends were trimmed by 7 bases and 6 bases, with 15 bases remaining between them. The CDR3 loop spans 13 amino acids. CDR1 SNHLY and CDR2 FYNNEI come from the germline V gene.